Below are 26 T cell receptor beta chains sequenced from a single sample in a study of blood T cell repertoires in COVID-19. The method was immunoSEQ multiplex PCR; TCRdb's version includes in-frame clones alone and lacks a portion of them. Of some 100,000 clones in the sample, approximately 78% were seen once. Sequenced: peripheral blood. The receptors were sampled from a human donor in a cohort sampled during active COVID-19.

This rearrangement joins TRBV30 to TRBJ2-1; D might be TRBD2 (6 bases). V gave up 0 bases and J gave up 10 bases, with 13 bases separating them. The CDR3 totals 13 residues. Germline assignment: CDR1 GTSNPN and CDR2 SVGIG (reference sequence). The DNA for the CDR3 is TGTGCCTGGAGTGTAACATTGGCGGGGGAGCAGTTCTTC. Translating gives CAWSVTLAGEQFF.

The chain links TRBV6-2 or TRBV6-3 to TRBJ1-1, with 8 bases fitting TRBD1. Losses at the gene ends were 0 bases for V and 0 bases for J; bases not matched to a gene: 6. Germline loops: CDR1 MNHEY, CDR2 SVGEGT. The CDR3 is 17 amino acids. In nucleotides, the CDR3 is TGTGCCAGCAGTTACTCGGACAGGGACCTTATGAACACTGAAGCTTTCTTT. Protein product: CASSYSDRDLMNTEAFF.

The rearrangement uses TRBV7-3 and TRBJ1-2, with a possible D match to TRBD1 (5 bases). Germline loops: CDR1 SGHTA, CDR2 FQGTGA. Trimming removed 2 bases at V and 6 bases at J, with 13 bases between. This CDR3 is 14 amino acids long. In DNA form, the CDR3 reads TGTGCCAGCAGCTTACTCGGGGGGAAGGATGGCTACACCTTC. Protein product: CASSLLGGKDGYTF.

The J gene is TRBJ1-3, the V gene TRBV21-1. TRBV21-1 is listed as a pseudogene. The CDR3 contains 17 residues. CDR3 coding DNA: TGTGCCAGCAGTCGGGGTAAACAGAAAGCCTCTGGAAACACCATATATTTT. Protein: CASSRGKQKASGNTIYF.

The DNA for the CDR3 is TGTGCCAGCAGCTTAGTTGGGGCAGAAGACTATGGCTACACCTTC. This encodes CASSLVGAEDYGYTF. The chain is built from TRBV11-2 and TRBJ1-2; weak D call: TRBD1 (5 bases). The ends were cut back, 1 base at V and 3 bases at J, with 12 bases in the middle. This CDR3 has 15 amino acids. From germline, CDR1 is SGHAT and CDR2 FQNNGV.

V is TRBV27 and J is TRBJ1-4; TRBD1 is a possible D gene (5 bases). Trimming shortened V by 6 bases and J by 3 bases, and 11 bases separated the two germline ends. Germline CDR1 reads MNHEY; CDR2 reads SMNVEV (reference sequence). This CDR3 spans 14 amino acids. The CDR3 is CASSLGGSNEKLFF. CDR3 nucleotides: TGTGCCAGCAGCCTGGGGGGATCTAATGAAAAACTGTTTTTT.

In this sample, this clone turned up once. This chain joins TRBV3-1 (or the pseudogene TRBV3-2) and TRBJ2-7; 8 bases are a match to TRBD1. CDR1 is LGHDT, CDR2 YNNKEL, per germline (reference sequence). V lost 3 bases and J lost 6; bases outside the gene matches: 7. This CDR3 spans 14 amino acids. CDR3 region: CASSHDSGGREQYF. The CDR3 DNA follows: TGTGCCAGCAGCCATGACTCAGGGGGCCGCGAGCAGTACTTC.

The chain recombines TRBV27 with TRBJ2-3; D perhaps matches TRBD1 (6 bases). The ends were cut back, 6 bases at V and 5 bases at J, with 21 bases in the middle. The CDR3 totals 16 residues. The germline gives CDR1 MNHEY, CDR2 SMNVEV (reference sequence). The CDR3 loop is CASSPDSIRVGDTQYF. CDR3 in DNA: TGTGCCAGCAGCCCGGACAGCATCCGGGTTGGAGATACGCAGTATTTT.

The J gene is TRBJ1-1, the V gene TRBV27; weak D call: TRBD1 (6 bases). The germline V gene has CDR1 MNHEY and CDR2 SMNVEV (reference sequence). The CDR3 extends over 15 amino acids. Between the trimmed V and J ends, which lost 4 bases and 2 bases, there was a span of 14 bases. The CDR3 nucleotides are TGTGCCAGCAGTTCCCTTTTACAGGGAAACACTGAAGCTTTCTTT. This codes for CASSSLLQGNTEAFF.

This rearrangement joins TRBV2 to TRBJ2-2, with D hard to call. There are 14 residues in the CDR3. Germline V gene sequence: CDR1 SNHLY, CDR2 FYNNEI. The V end was cut by 6 bases, the J end by 4 bases, with 12 bases between. This CDR3 reads CASSPAVSTGELFF. In DNA, the CDR3 is TGTGCCAGCAGCCCCGCTGTGAGCACCGGGGAGCTGTTTTTT. Full variable domain (missing parts from reference TRBV2 and TRBJ2-2): EPEVTQTPSHQVTQMGQEVILRCVPISNHLYFYWYRQILGQKVEFLVSFYNNEISEKSEIFDDQFSVERPDGSNFTLKIRSTKLEDSAMYFCASSPAVSTGELFFGEGSRLTVL.

The CDR3, as DNA: TGTGCCAGCAGCCAGTACACAGGGATAGCTACGCAGTATTTT. This translates into CASSQYTGIATQYF. The chain joins TRBV14 to TRBJ2-3; D perhaps matches TRBD1 (6 bases). The CDR3 loop spans 14 amino acids. The ends were cut back, 3 bases at V and 8 bases at J, with 15 bases in the middle. Germline assignment: CDR1 SGHDN and CDR2 FVKESK.

With respect to this clone: Within the sample, other DNA sequences also encode this same CDR3. The chain uses TRBV3-1 (or the pseudogene TRBV3-2) and TRBJ2-7; TRBD1 matches 10 bases. The CDR3 sequence is 14 residues long. Trimming removed 4 bases from V and 2 bases from J; junction bases left unmatched: 2. The germline gives CDR1 LGHDT, CDR2 YNNKEL (reference sequence). The DNA for the CDR3 is TGTGCCAGCAGCCTCGGGACAGGGGCCTACGAGCAGTACTTC. Translation gives CASSLGTGAYEQYF.

This chain uses TRBV7-2 with TRBJ2-7; maybe TRBD2 (6 bases). This CDR3 comprises 12 residues. Germline V gene sequence: CDR1 SGHTA, CDR2 FQGNSA. V lost 3 bases to trimming and J lost 3 bases, with 6 bases between them. Here the CDR3 DNA reads TGTGCCAGCAGCTTGACTAGCTACGAGCAGTACTTC. It encodes CASSLTSYEQYF.

The chain uses TRBV5-1 and TRBJ2-5, with 9 bases matching TRBD2. V gave up 4 bases and J gave up 5 bases; unmatched junction bases: 9. This CDR3 has 15 residues. Germline V gives CDR1 SGHRS, CDR2 YFSETQ. The CDR3 spells CASSIISGGWETQYF. CDR3 in DNA: TGCGCCAGCAGCATTATTAGCGGGGGTTGGGAGACCCAGTACTTC.

The J gene is TRBJ2-7, the V gene TRBV28; TRBD2 is a possible D gene (5 bases). The CDR3 runs 15 residues. V was cut by 3 bases and J by 3 bases, with 15 bases left in between. CDR1 MDHEN and CDR2 SYDVKM come from the germline V gene. The CDR3, as DNA: TGTGCCAGCAGTTTCATCCAGGCTAGCCGCTACGAGCAGTACTTC. This encodes CASSFIQASRYEQYF.

V is TRBV27 and J is TRBJ2-5; D may be TRBD1 (6 bases). Germline V lookup: CDR1 MNHEY, CDR2 SMNVEV (reference sequence). V lost 5 bases and J lost 2, with 15 bases in between. CDR3 length: 15 amino acids. CDR3 bases: TGTGCCAGCAGTCCCTCATGGGGGCAACAAGAGACCCAGTACTTC. This translates into CASSPSWGQQETQYF.

This clone was counted many times. The chain combines TRBV7-9 with TRBJ1-2; TRBD1 is a possible D gene (6 bases). This CDR3 has 14 residues. The germline V gene has CDR1 SEHNR and CDR2 FQNEAQ (reference sequence). V gave up 3 bases and J gave up 9 bases, with 17 bases separating them. The CDR3 sequence: CASSFLAGVDRYTF. The CDR3 DNA follows: TGTGCCAGCAGCTTTCTGGCAGGGGTCGATCGCTACACCTTC.

This clone was counted between two and nine times. The V and J genes are TRBV7-8 and TRBJ2-2; tentatively, D is TRBD2 (5 bases). The CDR3 runs to 16 residues. V lost 5 bases and J 0 bases, leaving 13 bases between the germline ends. Per germline, CDR1 SGHVS and CDR2 FQNEAQ. The CDR3 nucleotides read TGTGCCAGCAGCGAGGGCCGGCAGACGAACACCGGGGAGCTGTTTTTT. Protein sequence: CASSEGRQTNTGELFF.

The genes are TRBV20-1 and TRBJ2-2; D ambiguous. Trimming pared 3 bases from V and 1 base from J, leaving 6 bases between. Germline assignment: CDR1 DFQATT and CDR2 SNEGSKA (reference sequence). The length of the CDR3 is 13 residues. CDR3 nucleotide sequence: TGCAGTGCTAGTTTCTGGAACACCGGGGAGCTGTTTTTT. It yields the protein CSASFWNTGELFF.

This clone was recorded many times. This chain joins TRBV5-1 and TRBJ1-6; D is unresolved. Germline assignment: CDR1 SGHRS and CDR2 YFSETQ. The CDR3 has 15 amino acids. V shed 0 bases and J shed 7 bases, with 11 bases lying between them. The CDR3 sequence is CASSLAFLPNSPLHF. CDR3 bases: TGCGCCAGCAGCTTGGCTTTCCTCCCCAATTCACCCCTCCACTTT.

Only a few counts were recorded for this clone. The chain is built from TRBV2 and TRBJ1-1; D unclear. Germline V gives CDR1 SNHLY, CDR2 FYNNEI. Trimming removed 3 bases from V and 1 base from J, with 9 bases in between. This CDR3 region has 14 residues. The CDR3 nucleotides read TGTGCCAGCAGTGAGGCGGGGAGGAACACTGAAGCTTTCTTT. Its protein is CASSEAGRNTEAFF.

The rearrangement uses TRBV6-4 and TRBJ2-3; possible D gene TRBD2, 5 bases. In germline, CDR1 is MRHNA, CDR2 SNTAGT. V was pared by 2 bases and J by 1 base, with 13 bases between. CDR3 length: 16 residues. The CDR3 loop reads CASSDTPLARTDTQYF. CDR3 in DNA: TGTGCCAGCAGTGACACACCTCTAGCTCGCACAGATACGCAGTATTTT.

The rearrangement joins TRBV10-2 to TRBJ1-2, with TRBD1 matching 9 bases. V lost 4 bases to trimming and J lost 7 bases; unmatched junction nucleotides: 13. The CDR3 contains 16 residues. In germline, CDR1 is WSHSY, CDR2 SAAADI. As DNA, the CDR3 is TGCGCCAGCAGTGCTCTCGGGACAGGGTATGGGACTGGCTACACCTTC. Its translation is CASSALGTGYGTGYTF.

This clone was counted a single time. V gene TRBV7-3 combines with J gene TRBJ1-2, with 10 positions matching TRBD1. V was pared by 5 bases and J by 4 bases, with 7 bases of the junction left unmatched. The CDR3 has 15 amino acids. The germline V gene encodes CDR1 SGHTA and CDR2 FQGTGA. The CDR3 DNA is TGTGCCAGCAGCCCCGGGACAGGGGACTCCTATGGCTACACCTTC. Amino acids: CASSPGTGDSYGYTF.

The J gene is TRBJ2-5, the V gene TRBV2; TRBD1 is a possible D gene (6 bases). Germline CDR1 SNHLY, CDR2 FYNNEI. V gave up 4 bases and J gave up 5 bases, with 11 bases separating them. This CDR3 has 13 amino acids. The CDR3 DNA sequence: TGTGCCAGCAGTGGGTCCACAGGGGAGACCCAGTACTTC. It is translated as CASSGSTGETQYF.

This clone was observed a handful of times. The genes are TRBV18 and TRBJ1-5; no reliable D call. V was clipped by 6 bases and J by 3 bases, with 15 bases between them. From germline, CDR1 is KGHSH and CDR2 LQKENI. The CDR3 consists of 15 residues. CDR3 region: CASSRATRDNQPQHF. CDR3 DNA sequence: TGTGCCAGCTCCCGAGCTACTAGGGACAATCAGCCCCAGCATTTT.